The 31 T cell receptor beta chains below come from one sample, sequenced in a study of T-cell memory formation after mild COVID-19. TCRdb passed the 5' RACE reads through MiXCR, listing each CDR3 protein once. The sample carries approximately 480,000 distinct CDR3 sequences, 18% recorded once. Specimen: PBMCs or a T cell subset sorted from them (not recorded which). The receptors derive from an adult woman who had mild COVID-19 (a few samples of this study predate the infection). Cell type and time point are not known.

This clonotype was detected only a few times. The chain recombines TRBV24-1 with TRBJ2-2, with 9 bases fitting TRBD1. The germline gives CDR1 KGHDR, CDR2 SFDVKD. V gave up 3 bases and J gave up 4 bases; unmatched junction bases: 8. The CDR3 has 17 residues. CDR3 DNA: TGTGCCACCAGTGATCCTTTCGGACAGGGGTCCACCGGGGAGCTGTTTTTT. Translating it yields CATSDPFGQGSTGELFF.

The genes are TRBV3-1 and TRBJ2-1; 14 bases line up with TRBD2. The CDR3 loop spans 17 amino acids. Germline V gene data show CDR1 as LGHDT and CDR2 as YNNKEL (reference sequence). V shed 1 base and J 9 bases; nucleotides not matched to a gene: 8. For the CDR3, the DNA is TGTGCCAGCAGCCAAGTAAAGTTGACTAGCGGGGGGGGTGAGCAGTTCTTC. This sequence encodes CASSQVKLTSGGGEQFF.

This clonotype has a handful of counts. The chain joins TRBV9 to TRBJ2-2; 9 bases map to TRBD1. The germline V gene has CDR1 SGDLS and CDR2 YYNGEE. The CDR3 contains 17 residues. V gave up 6 bases and J gave up 2 bases; unmatched junction bases: 11. Here the CDR3 DNA reads TGTGCCAGCAACTCCGCACCGGGACAGGGAAACACCGGGGAGCTGTTTTTT. Its protein product is CASNSAPGQGNTGELFF.

This clonotype showed up just a few times. V usage is TRBV28 and J usage is TRBJ2-1; TRBD2 might be the D (6 bases). Trimming pared 5 bases from V and 10 bases from J, leaving 12 bases between. Germline V gives CDR1 MDHEN, CDR2 SYDVKM. This CDR3 is 12 amino acids long. The CDR3 sequence: CASSPGLQEQFF. DNA of the CDR3: TGTGCCAGCAGTCCGGGACTGCAAGAGCAGTTCTTC.

This clonotype was detected many times. This chain uses TRBV12-3 or TRBV12-4 with TRBJ2-3; 8 bases line up with TRBD1. The CDR3 runs to 14 residues. V trimming: 5 bases; J trimming: 4 bases; junction bases outside the gene matches: 5. CDR3 in amino acids: CASSPGQGSDTQYF. The CDR3 DNA sequence: TGTGCCAGCAGTCCCGGACAGGGATCAGATACGCAGTATTTT.

This clonotype was recorded a few times. The chain is built from TRBV7-9 and TRBJ2-7; 9 positions agree with TRBD2. The length of the CDR3 is 16 residues. Trimming took 5 bases from V and 6 from J; bases not matched to a gene: 14. Germline V gives CDR1 SEHNR, CDR2 FQNEAQ (reference sequence). DNA for the CDR3: TGTGCCAGCAGCGCCCCGGGGGTAGCGGGAGCATTCGAGCAGTACTTC. Its translation: CASSAPGVAGAFEQYF.

This clonotype was seen a handful of times. V is TRBV20-1 and J is TRBJ2-4, with 10 bases fitting TRBD2. Trimming at V came to 6 bases and at J to 6 bases, leaving 17 bases not matched to a gene. Germline V gene data show CDR1 as DFQATT and CDR2 as SNEGSKA (reference sequence). CDR3 size: 17 residues. The CDR3 coding sequence is TGCAGTGCCCGTCCCGGGAGCGGGAGGGCCGCGGGAAACATTCAGTACTTC. Protein: CSARPGSGRAAGNIQYF.

The V call is TRBV29-1, the J call TRBJ1-2, with D maybe TRBD1 (6 bases). Trimming removed 7 bases from V and 6 bases from J, with 18 bases in between. Germline lookup yields CDR1 SQVTM and CDR2 ANQGSEA. The CDR3 runs 13 residues. The CDR3 here is CSAVPQGRNGYTF. The DNA for the CDR3 is TGCAGCGCTGTACCACAGGGAAGAAATGGCTACACCTTC.

Only a few counts were recorded for this clonotype. J is TRBJ2-7 and V is TRBV5-1; 10 nucleotides line up with TRBD2. V shed 5 bases, J shed 5 bases, and the junction held 22 bases outside the gene matches. CDR1 is SGHRS and CDR2 is YFSETQ in the germline V gene. CDR3 length equals 19 residues. Here the CDR3 reads CASSRLGVAGGRLGNEQYF. The CDR3 DNA reads as TGCGCCAGCAGTCGTCTTGGGGTAGCGGGGGGTCGGCTGGGGAACGAGCAGTACTTC.

This clonotype was seen a handful of times. This chain connects TRBV12-5 to TRBJ1-4; D is ambiguous. CDR1 is LGHNT, CDR2 FRNRAP, per germline. The CDR3 sequence is 13 residues long. The V and J ends lost 2 bases and 7 bases respectively, with 8 bases between them. In DNA form, the CDR3 reads TGTGCTAGTGGTTTGAGGTCGGGTGAAAAACTGTTTTTT. The encoded protein is CASGLRSGEKLFF. Complete variable domain (other parts from reference TRBV12-5 and TRBJ1-4): DARVTQTPRHKVTEMGQEVTMRCQPILGHNTVFWYRQTMMQGLELLAYFRNRAPLDDSGMPKDRFSAEMPDATLATLKIQPSEPRDSAVYFCASGLRSGEKLFFGSGTQLSVL.

The chain carries TRBV4-1 and TRBJ1-2; 7 bases are shared with TRBD1. The V and J ends lost 3 bases and 3 bases, in that order; junction bases with no gene match: 4. The CDR3 is made up of 14 amino acids. CDR1 is MGHRA and CDR2 is YSYEKL in the germline V gene. CDR3: CASSHHRGDYGYTF. Here the CDR3 DNA reads TGCGCCAGCAGCCACCACAGGGGTGACTATGGCTACACCTTC.

The chain recombines TRBV30 with TRBJ1-4; a weak D match, TRBD1 (5 bases). From germline, CDR1 is GTSNPN and CDR2 SVGIG (reference sequence). There are 15 residues in the CDR3. Trimming removed 0 bases at V and 0 bases at J, with 8 bases between. This CDR3 reads CAWSVQVTTNEKLFF. CDR3 coding DNA: TGTGCCTGGAGTGTACAGGTGACAACTAATGAAAAACTGTTTTTT.

V gene TRBV6-1 combines with J gene TRBJ2-1; D is unclear. Germline CDR1 reads MNHNS; CDR2 reads SASEGT. This CDR3 is built from 11 residues. Trimming shortened V by 7 bases and J by 8 bases, and 9 bases separated the two germline ends. In DNA form, the CDR3 reads TGTGCCAGCACCTTCTTGGATGAGCAGTTCTTC. Translation gives CASTFLDEQFF.

This clonotype was picked up a small number of times. The V call is TRBV7-9, the J call TRBJ2-7, with 10 positions matching TRBD1. The CDR3 has 14 amino acids. The germline V gene encodes CDR1 SEHNR and CDR2 FQNEAQ (reference sequence). V trimming: 5 bases; J trimming: 3 bases; junction bases outside the gene matches: 4. Here the CDR3 DNA reads TGTGCCAGCAGCCGACAGGGGGCGGTCTACGAGCAGTACTTC. Translation gives CASSRQGAVYEQYF.

This clonotype was seen only a few times. The V call is TRBV15, the J call TRBJ2-2; D possibly uses TRBD1 or TRBD2 (5 bases each). This CDR3 region has 13 residues. V lost 5 bases and J 6 bases, leaving 10 bases between the germline ends. Germline CDR1 and CDR2: LNHNV and YYDKDF (reference sequence). CDR3 residues: CATSPGAPGELFF. The CDR3, as DNA: TGTGCCACCAGCCCCGGGGCGCCCGGGGAGCTGTTTTTT.

The V gene is TRBV4-1, the J gene TRBJ1-1, with D uncertain. V dropped 0 bases and J dropped 0 bases, with 5 bases sitting between them. The CDR3 contains 14 residues. From germline, CDR1 is MGHRA and CDR2 YSYEKL. The CDR3 loop reads CASSQDTLNTEAFF. Written as DNA, the CDR3 is TGCGCCAGCAGCCAAGATACCCTGAACACTGAAGCTTTCTTT.

CDR3 in amino acids: CASSHINRAPNYGYTF. The CDR3 DNA is TGTGCCAGCAGCCATATAAACAGGGCTCCTAACTATGGCTACACCTTC. V is TRBV5-6 and J is TRBJ1-2, with D possibly being TRBD1 (6 bases). There are 16 residues in the CDR3. Germline lookup yields CDR1 SGHDT and CDR2 YYEEEE. Trimming stripped 4 bases from V and 0 bases from J, with 16 bases between.

This clonotype was detected a few times. The rearrangement links TRBV24-1 to TRBJ2-1; D is uncertain. CDR3 size: 15 residues. The V and J ends lost 4 bases and 6 bases respectively, with 15 bases between them. From germline, CDR1 is KGHDR and CDR2 SFDVKD. As DNA, the CDR3 is TGTGCCACCAGTGAAGGGCGGAGCGCTCGCAATGAGCAGTTCTTC. Translated: CATSEGRSARNEQFF.

The chain has TRBV5-6 and TRBJ1-3; TRBD1 aligns across 9 bases. In germline, CDR1 is SGHDT, CDR2 YYEEEE. V gave up 3 bases and J gave up 2 bases; unmatched junction bases: 3. CDR3 length equals 15 residues. This CDR3 is CASSSTGGAGNTIYF. CDR3 nucleotide sequence: TGTGCCAGCAGCTCGACAGGGGGAGCTGGAAACACCATATATTTT.

CDR3 coding DNA: TGTGCCAGCAGCGCAGGGACAGGGGGCGGGTACGAGCAGTACTTC. As protein: CASSAGTGGGYEQYF. V usage is TRBV11-2 and J usage is TRBJ2-7, with 12 bases aligning to TRBD1. CDR1 SGHAT and CDR2 FQNNGV come from the germline V gene. The V and J ends lost 5 bases and 4 bases, in that order; junction bases with no gene match: 6. This CDR3 is built from 15 residues.

The J gene is TRBJ2-1, the V gene TRBV29-1, with 7 nucleotides matching TRBD2. Looked up from germline, CDR1 is SQVTM and CDR2 is ANQGSEA. This CDR3 contains 13 residues. V trimming: 6 bases; J trimming: 7 bases; junction bases outside the gene matches: 9. CDR3 sequence reads: CSVDGGGHNEQFF. As DNA, the CDR3 is TGCAGCGTCGACGGGGGAGGGCATAATGAGCAGTTCTTC.

The chain employs TRBV7-2 and TRBJ2-7; 9 bases are shared with TRBD2. The germline CDR1 and CDR2 sequences are SGHTA and FQGNSA. V lost 5 bases and J lost 6; bases outside the gene matches: 8. CDR3 length equals 14 residues. The CDR3 is CASSQGLAYLEQYF. Written as DNA, the CDR3 is TGTGCCAGCAGCCAAGGACTAGCGTATCTCGAGCAGTACTTC.

This chain connects TRBV10-3 to TRBJ2-7; perhaps TRBD1 as D (6 bases). Germline assignment: CDR1 ENHRY and CDR2 SYGVKD. V was clipped by 6 bases and J by 2 bases, with 20 bases between them. This CDR3 spans 16 amino acids. In DNA, the CDR3 is TGTGCCATCAGGGCCCCCCATAGGGCAGGGGCCTACGAGCAGTACTTC. This gives the protein CAIRAPHRAGAYEQYF.

This clonotype was seen more than once but under ten times. The chain recombines TRBV5-1 with TRBJ1-1, with D hard to call. V was trimmed by 1 base and J by 5 bases, leaving 15 bases between them. Germline lookup yields CDR1 SGHRS and CDR2 YFSETQ. The CDR3 totals 15 residues. The CDR3 sequence is CASSLPLLDGTEAFF. In DNA form, the CDR3 reads TGCGCCAGCAGCTTGCCCCTCTTGGACGGGACTGAAGCTTTCTTT.

This clonotype was found many times. J is TRBJ2-7 and V is TRBV4-3, with unresolved D. This CDR3 spans 15 amino acids. With 1 base removed from V and 0 bases from J, the gap between germline ends came to 10 bases. The germline V gene encodes CDR1 LGHNA and CDR2 YSLEER. The DNA for the CDR3 is TGCGCCAGCAGCCAAGTATACCCTAGCTCCTACGAGCAGTACTTC. Its translation: CASSQVYPSSYEQYF.

This clonotype was counted only a few times. The rearrangement joins TRBV5-1 to TRBJ2-3; D is possibly TRBD1 or TRBD2 (5 bases each). The CDR3 loop spans 13 amino acids. V was shortened by 9 bases and J by 5 bases, with 16 bases between the two germline ends. Looked up from germline, CDR1 is SGHRS and CDR2 is YFSETQ. The CDR3 reads CATREGPKDTQYF. The CDR3 DNA follows: TGCGCCACCCGTGAGGGGCCAAAAGATACGCAGTATTTT.

This clonotype was seen more than once but under ten times. This chain's CDR3 is CASLPQGDNYGYTF. In DNA form, the CDR3 reads TGTGCCAGCCTCCCACAGGGAGATAACTATGGCTACACCTTC. The chain couples TRBV6-5 to TRBJ1-2; D may be TRBD1 (6 bases). Germline V lookup: CDR1 MNHEY, CDR2 SVGAGI. V dropped 8 bases and J dropped 1 base, with 14 bases sitting between them. CDR3 size: 14 residues.

A few counts support this clonotype. This chain uses TRBV27 with TRBJ2-3; tentative D call: TRBD1 (7 bases). V shed 5 bases and J shed 4 bases, with 19 bases lying between them. CDR1 and CDR2 (germline): MNHEY, SMNVEV (reference sequence). This CDR3 has 16 residues. CDR3 amino acids: CASSQYRGLPPDTQYF. The CDR3, as DNA: TGTGCCAGCAGTCAGTACAGGGGACTTCCTCCAGATACGCAGTATTTT.

This clonotype was counted ten times or more. V is TRBV7-9 and J is TRBJ2-7; 11 bases agree with TRBD2. Unmatched junction bases numbered 4, after V lost 5 bases and J lost 1 base. The CDR3 runs 15 residues. Per the germline V gene, CDR1 is SEHNR and CDR2 is FQNEAQ (reference sequence). The CDR3 nucleotides are TGTGCCAGCAGCCGCTCTAGCGGGAGGTCCTACGAGCAGTACTTC. Translating it yields CASSRSSGRSYEQYF.

This clonotype turned up a few times. CDR3 DNA: TGTGCCAGCAGAACTACCAGGGGAATAGAGCAGTACTTC. Translation gives CASRTTRGIEQYF. The chain couples TRBV6-5 to TRBJ2-7, with a possible D match to TRBD1 (6 bases). Germline values: CDR1 MNHEY, CDR2 SVGAGI. V lost 6 bases and J 7 bases, leaving 16 bases between the germline ends. The CDR3 covers 13 residues.

This clonotype occurred a few times. The CDR3 nucleotides read TGCGCCAGCAGCTCCCGCCTGGGCGGGGGCACTGAAGCTTTCTTT. Encoded protein: CASSSRLGGGTEAFF. This chain connects TRBV5-1 to TRBJ1-1; D is possibly TRBD1 (5 bases). This CDR3 spans 15 amino acids. V shed 3 bases and J shed 4 bases, with 16 bases lying between them. The V gene's germline CDR1 is SGHRS and CDR2 YFSETQ.